Given below is one TCR beta chain in context. What it recognizes is unknown. The data were taken from a study of shared clonotypes between healthy human individuals. Points from the study as a whole: Tissue TCR repertoires likely differ from these blood-only repertoires. Non-shared clonotypes were found to have lower generation probabilities than the clonotypes that were shared by all four of the sorted-subset donors.

The naive CD8 population came from CD45RO-negative cells selected for CCR7, without terminally differentiated effector memory CD45RA+ cells. Donors, without exception, were Caucasian adults residing in Nashville, Tennessee. The authors loaded around 200 ng DNA, about 30,000 T cell genomes, into sorted-subset replicate PCRs. Only in-frame clones appear in the TCRdb table, and some are missing; sequencing was by immunoSEQ multiplex PCR. This table has about 2.2 million clones, around 93% appearing once. The CDR3 is 17 residues long. The germline V gene encodes CDR1 LGHNA and CDR2 YSLEER. V was trimmed by 0 bases and J by 6 bases, leaving 18 bases between them.

The sample taken for sequencing was naive CD8+ T cells from PBMCs. The origin of this receptor is a man aged 18-30 years in good health. Some clones in this sample may be carry-over from other donors' samples. The chain couples TRBV4-3 to TRBJ2-1; possible D gene TRBD2, 5 bases. This chain's CDR3 is CASSQDQASMAGNEQFF. DNA for the CDR3: TGCGCCAGCAGCCAAGATCAGGCCTCGATGGCGGGCAATGAGCAGTTCTTC.